One sample yielded the 8 T cell receptor beta chains listed below, sequenced in a study of cytomegalovirus exposure and HLA in healthy donors. In the PCR, 60 Vbeta and 13 Jbeta primers were used. Sequenced by immunoSEQ multiplex PCR; TCRdb stores in-frame clones only, minus some. Of 150,000 or so clones in the sample, 60% to 80% were seen once. The sequencing sample was made of PBMCs. These receptors all stem from a man between 50 and 59 years old in good health and CMV-seropositive.

The chain combines TRBV9 with TRBJ2-3; 7 bases are shared with TRBD2. J gave up 2 bases and V 0 bases, and 6 bases lay outside the gene matches. CDR1 is SGDLS and CDR2 is YYNGEE in the germline V gene. CDR3 size: 16 residues. The CDR3 coding sequence is TGTGCCAGCAGCGTAGGAGCTAGCGGCCCCACAGATACGCAGTATTTT. It is translated as CASSVGASGPTDTQYF.

This rearrangement joins TRBV6-4 to TRBJ2-5, with 11 bases aligning to TRBD2. The CDR3 runs to 16 residues. Trimming cost V 5 bases and J 5 bases; bases outside gene matches: 10. CDR1 is MRHNA, CDR2 SNTAGT, per germline. The CDR3: CASSFNLAGGQETQYF. In DNA, the CDR3 is TGTGCCAGCAGTTTTAATCTAGCGGGGGGCCAGGAGACCCAGTACTTC.

The rearrangement joins TRBV2 to TRBJ1-5; 7 bases align to TRBD1. The CDR3 contains 12 residues. CDR1 is SNHLY, CDR2 FYNNEI, per germline. After removal of 7 bases from V and 6 bases from J, the junction contained 3 bases not matched to a gene. CDR3 coding DNA: TGTGCCAGCAAAGGGGGCGGTCAGCCCCAGCATTTT. Amino acid sequence: CASKGGGQPQHF.

The CDR3 nucleotides read TGTGCCAGCAGTTTAAACAGGTTCGATTCACCCCTCCACTTT. Protein sequence: CASSLNRFDSPLHF. J is TRBJ1-6 and V is TRBV27; D perhaps matches TRBD1 (5 bases). V lost 2 bases and J lost 8, with 10 bases in between. The CDR3 totals 14 residues. Germline CDR1 reads MNHEY; CDR2 reads SMNVEV (reference sequence).

The chain employs TRBV6-1 and TRBJ2-5; D is unclear. Trimming pared 6 bases from V and 4 bases from J, leaving 3 bases between. The length of the CDR3 is 10 residues. From germline, CDR1 is MNHNS and CDR2 SASEGT. This chain's CDR3 is CASSLETQYF. Written as DNA, the CDR3 is TGTGCCAGCAGCCTAGAGACCCAGTACTTC.

The chain combines TRBV23-1 with TRBJ2-5, with 9 bases that match TRBD1. TRBV23-1 is labeled an ORF, and its function is uncertain. The length of the CDR3 is 15 residues. Germline trimming cut 7 bases from V and 10 bases from J; bases unmatched to any gene: 16. This CDR3 is CASTDRGRVNFLQYF. The CDR3 DNA reads as TGCGCCAGCACCGACAGGGGGAGGGTCAATTTCCTCCAGTACTTC.

Notes on this clone: This specimen includes other DNA sequences encoding the same CDR3. The rearrangement links TRBV4-1 to TRBJ2-7; unclear D gene. The ends were cut back, 4 bases at V and 2 bases at J, with 15 bases in the middle. Germline-derived CDR1 and CDR2 are MGHRA and YSYEKL. This CDR3 has 15 residues. This CDR3 is CASSLTVTATYEQYV. DNA for the CDR3: TGCGCCAGCAGCCTTACAGTGACCGCTACCTACGAGCAGTACGTC.

Remarks on this clone: A junction end diverges from the germline sequence, so it may reflect a read error. Other DNA sequences in this sample translate to the same CDR3. V gene TRBV28 combines with J gene TRBJ2-5; TRBD1 matches at 9 bases. The length of the CDR3 is 16 residues. Germline CDR1 and CDR2: MDHEN and SYDVKM. CDR3 loop: CASSTLGTGLGETQYF. In DNA, the CDR3 is TGCGCCAGCAGTACCCTCGGGACAGGGCTAGGGGAGACCCAGTACTTC.